This T cell receptor beta chain was found in a study of cytomegalovirus exposure and HLA in healthy donors. Study in general: Of all 400 or so donors who were genotyped, 75% to 85% belonged to the Caucasian-associated ancestry cluster. Study-wide findings and caveats: In a later analysis, HLA-C alleles had the fewest associated TCRs, DRB1 alleles the most. Cytomegalovirus status was reportedly diagnosed by the classifier with high sensitivity and specificity. V- and J-gene trimming in TCR beta was tied to a missense DCLRE1C variant by an analysis performed later.

Trimming shortened V by 0 bases and J by 6 bases, and 15 bases separated the two germline ends. CDR1 and CDR2 from the germline V gene are MNHEY and SVGAGI. CDR3 length: 16 residues. For this clone: Antigen: not known.

60 Vbeta and 13 Jbeta primers were used in PCR. TCRdb keeps only in-frame clones here, not all; method: immunoSEQ multiplex PCR. Here the sample spans 120,000 to 150,000 clones, more than 65% being singletons. V is TRBV6-5 and J is TRBJ1-5; D is perhaps TRBD1 (6 bases). This receptor was obtained from a man aged 25-40 years in good health and CMV-seropositive. Sequenced: PBMCs. CDR3 nucleotide sequence: TGTGCCAGCAGTTACTCTGGGCAGGGGCTAGGTCAGCCCCAGCATTTT. Translated: CASSYSGQGLGQPQHF.